Detailed here is one TCR beta chain. Its antigen is currently not known. Base qualities are not provided; no much larger clone lies one nucleotide away. The cohort consisted of hundreds of healthy bone marrow donors. At the time of sampling, every cohort member was nominally healthy, though immune exposures that went unrecorded were likely present. The donor tested CMV seronegative and was one of the 352 seronegative cohort members. A peripheral blood sample was collected from each donor, and TCR beta sequencing was performed on peripheral blood mononuclear cells. The Qiagen DNeasy Blood Extraction Kit was used to extract genomic DNA from the blood cell samples. Library generation was performed with the immunoSEQ multiplex PCR assay. For the multiplex PCR, a mixture combining 60 forward primers for TCR Vbeta segments and 13 reverse primers for TCR Jbeta segments was used. Amplification of the CDR3 region of rearranged TCR beta genes was performed with a multiplex PCR assay on genomic DNA. On the Illumina HiSeq System, the amplified TCR beta libraries were sequenced as 87-base-pair reads. The paper's processing steps were these. In a later analysis, roughly 80 million unique TCR beta chains were counted across the roughly 670 repertoires, and roughly 11 million of these chains were shared by at least two donors. Raw reads were error-corrected and collapsed into unique sequences by a nearest-neighbor algorithm in which closely related sequences were merged to remove PCR and sequencing errors. Alignment of CDR3 sequences to IMGT reference sequences was used to assign V, D and J gene segments. For a sequence to be retained, a match of at least six nucleotides to both a V gene segment and a J gene segment was required. Rearrangements were called productive when the CDR3 lacked stop codons and stayed in frame with V and J; all others were non-productive. CDR3 was defined by IMGT convention, running from the second conserved V-encoded cysteine to the conserved J-encoded phenylalanine. The earlier analysis of about 570 of the donors excluded any sequence lacking an unambiguous match to a single V gene segment. In an earlier analysis of 587 of the donors, V segments were called functional above 56.7% productive rearrangements and were called segregating when the between-donor standard deviation exceeded 5%. A statistical classification framework was built to diagnose cytomegalovirus status from the catalog of TCR beta chain sequences. A later analysis assigned V and J genes by comparing TCR nucleotide sequences with IMGT/GENE-DB human TR gene sequences. A later analysis assigned CDR3 sequences and most-parsimonious VDJ recombination scenarios with the TCRdist pipeline. In a later analysis, each TCR beta chain was defined by its CDR3 amino acid sequence together with its V-gene family, and reads without a unique V-gene family were excluded. As a way to deal with suspected cross-contamination and a sequencing artifact, a later analysis dropped roughly 620 nucleotide sequences that were highly shared and had low generation probability. In a later analysis, a clonal expansion index was calculated for each public chain from normalized within-repertoire ranks of inferred template counts. Generation probabilities in a later analysis came from a VDJ recombination model fitted to out-of-frame rearrangements, and those results were checked against IGoR. A later analysis scored TCR-TCR, TCR-HLA and TCR-CMV co-occurrence with hypergeometric tests, applying a repertoire-size bias correction to TCR pairs. In a later analysis, false discovery rates were estimated by permuting HLA or CMV assignments 20 times. In a later analysis, co-occurring TCRs were grouped using DBSCAN, with TCRdist sequence similarity added in when clustering inside HLA-allele-positive subsets. For co-occurrence clustering, repertoires with fewer than 30,000 or more than 120,000 public chains were excluded, along with 5 or 6 repertoires with anomalous nucleotide sharing. Here the immuneACCESS table is served through TCRdb, limited to in-frame sequences with V and J called. Missing clones are a known gap in these copies; in checked studies unresolved V genes cover under half, and the rest lacks a known reason. That table supplies the V and J calls and clone size; D and trimming were determined from the DNA. The sample includes 150,000 to 200,000 clones, with 79% observed a single time. Together, the top ten hold about 1.4% of the sample.

Inclusive of the bounding cysteine and phenylalanine, the CDR3 is 15 residues long. CDR3 DNA is the only sequence kept; it has 45 bases, read in frame from the first base. V ends up 4 bases short and J 1 base short, with an unmatched junction base count of 4. The CDR1 and CDR2 encoded by the germline V gene are SNHLY and FYNNEI. This sample was included in a study of cytomegalovirus exposure and HLA in healthy donors (dated by TCRdb to the late 2010s). Study-wide context: According to an earlier analysis of around 600 of the donors, some 170 million T cells yielded 117 million unique TCR beta sequences and approximately 300 Gb of sequence data. About 300 gigabases of sequencing data and approximately 91 million unique TCR sequences made up an early release that covered over 550 HLA-typed donors. The genetic ancestry cluster associated with self-reported Caucasian donors included around 76% of the approximately 400 genotyped donors. The study aimed to test whether signatures of past pathogen exposure could be identified by cataloging public T cell receptors. The study profiled the T cell repertoires of hundreds of subjects by immunosequencing and related them to cytomegalovirus serostatus. A separate validation cohort of approximately 120 different subjects was used in addition to the approximately 700-subject first cohort. High-throughput TCR immunosequencing, statistical association of individual TCRs with disease status, and machine learning were combined to predict cytomegalovirus infection status. A later analysis re-examined previously published TCR beta repertoires from roughly 720 donors and added high-resolution HLA genotyping to investigate patterns of TCR occurrence. Rather than drawing on any new phenotypic data, the later analysis identified candidate immune exposures from TCR beta sequences and the way those sequences occurred across donors. An earlier analysis of a few hundred of the donors applied high-throughput TCR beta sequencing to assess whether each TCR beta V gene segment acted as functional or pseudogenic. Donor age, sex, ethnicity and CMV serostatus were compiled together with the repertoire data. Genome-wide SNP genotypes for about 65% of the 666 donors were used in a later genetic analysis, which treated that subset as a discovery cohort. All discovery cohort repertoires had been generated using a single sequencing platform. HLA typing included class I and class II loci at four-digit resolution. Typing coverage differed by locus: A, B, C, DRB1 and DQB1 were typed in roughly 620-630 donors, DQA1 in 522, DPA1 in 600 to 610, and DPB1 in 400 to 490. Four to six DR-DQ haplotypes were handled as single units for association and clustering, since linkage in the cohort was strong. Across roughly 420 genotyped donors of the cohort, an average of 235,054 unique TCR beta nucleotide sequences per donor were sequenced, and roughly 20% of those sequences were non-productive. What the authors observed across the whole study: According to a later genetic analysis, donors in an Asian-associated ancestry cluster had fewer N-insertions in productive TCRs than the approximately 670-donor mean. Presence/absence analyses assumed roughly uniform sequencing depth across donors, an assumption that may not hold. In a later analysis, the rate of TCR association differed among HLA loci, with DRB1 alleles having the most associated TCRs and HLA-C alleles having the fewest. A later analysis found that HLA-associated TCR beta chains were more clonally expanded and had lower generation probabilities than equally common non-associated chains. A later analysis associated about 16,000 TCR beta sequences with specific HLA alleles at a false discovery rate of 0.05. Some IMGT-functional V segments, including TRBV6-2 and TRBV6-3, could not be told apart with the 87-base-pair reads, so those segments were excluded. The classifier was reported to diagnose cytomegalovirus status with high specificity and sensitivity in both the original cohort and the validation cohort. This cohort had only TCR beta chains sequenced, and the lack of alpha or paired-chain data limited which features could be detected. An association between a missense DCLRE1C variant and V-gene and J-gene trimming of TCR beta chains was found in a later genetic analysis and replicated in an independent cohort. Because HLA typing was unavailable for some donors at each locus, only the typed subset was used in association tests. A cluster of highly shared sequence variants was judged likely to represent a technical artifact of the sequencing pipeline. Correlated functional status among segregating V segments might reflect linkage disequilibrium, but an unknown experimental factor could not be ruled out. A further reported finding was that TCR beta sequences accurately predicted the HLA-A and HLA-B alleles for most subjects in the first cohort. A total of 164 TCR beta chains were listed by the study as associated with cytomegalovirus. In a later analysis, several top co-occurrence clusters were reported to appear linked to parvovirus B19, influenza, CMV and Epstein-Barr virus. Broadly in line with IMGT annotations, most TCR beta V segments showed up in productive rearrangements about 87% or about 30% of the time in an earlier analysis of under 700 of the donors. According to the authors, the approach could potentially be generalized to other disease states and immunological phenotypes. In vitro tests confirmed that three of the cytomegalovirus-associated TCR beta chains recognize cytomegalovirus antigens. When HLA alleles, especially DR and DQ, strongly co-occurred, TCR associations were difficult to assign to individual alleles. In a later analysis, most CMV-associated TCR beta chains were found to appear HLA-restricted, with HLA associations seemingly driven largely by CMV exposure. Because counts were too low, some 16 rarely observed V segments, including chromosome 9 orphons, were excluded from the earlier analysis of 587 of the donors. CMV serostatus was the only immune exposure information available for the cohort. Most TCR sequences were observed very rarely across donors, whereas some public TCRs were present in many individuals.

The sequenced sample consisted of PBMCs. The origin of this receptor is a woman aged 50 to 60 in good health and CMV-seronegative. The chain was built from TRBV2 and TRBJ1-2, with 9 junctional bases fitting TRBD1. The CDR3 protein: CASSVGQGINYGYTF. The sequenced DNA: TGTGCCAGCAGTGTTGGACAGGGGATTAACTATGGCTACACCTTC.